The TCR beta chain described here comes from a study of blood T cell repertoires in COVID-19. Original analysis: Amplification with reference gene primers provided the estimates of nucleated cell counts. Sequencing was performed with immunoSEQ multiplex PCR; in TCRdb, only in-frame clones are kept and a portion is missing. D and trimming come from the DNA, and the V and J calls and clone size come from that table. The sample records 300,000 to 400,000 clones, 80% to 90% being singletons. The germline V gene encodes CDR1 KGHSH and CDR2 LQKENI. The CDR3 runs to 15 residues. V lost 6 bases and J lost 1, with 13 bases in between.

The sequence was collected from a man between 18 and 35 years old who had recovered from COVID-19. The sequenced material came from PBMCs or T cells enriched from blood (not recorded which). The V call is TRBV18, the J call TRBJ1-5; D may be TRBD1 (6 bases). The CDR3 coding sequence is TGTGCCAGCTCTTCTCAGGGGCAGAGCAATCAGCCCCAGCATTTT. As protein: CASSSQGQSNQPQHF.